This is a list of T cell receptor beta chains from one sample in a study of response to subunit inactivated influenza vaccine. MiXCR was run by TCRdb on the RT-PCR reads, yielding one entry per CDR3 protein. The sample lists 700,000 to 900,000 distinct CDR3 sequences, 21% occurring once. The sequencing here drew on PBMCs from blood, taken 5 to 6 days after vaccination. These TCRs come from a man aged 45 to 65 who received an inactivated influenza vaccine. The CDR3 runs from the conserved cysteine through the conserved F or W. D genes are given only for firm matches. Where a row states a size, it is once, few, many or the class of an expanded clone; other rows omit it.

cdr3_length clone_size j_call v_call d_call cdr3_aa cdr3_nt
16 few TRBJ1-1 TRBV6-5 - CASSYPLGGRGTEAFF TGTGCCAGCAGTTACCCATTGGGAGGACGGGGCACTGAAGCTTTCTTT
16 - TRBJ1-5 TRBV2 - CASSEAVQTPGQPQHF TGTGCCAGCAGTGAAGCAGTACAGACTCCGGGTCAGCCCCAGCATTTT
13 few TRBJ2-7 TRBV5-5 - CASSTGGSYEQYF TGTGCCAGCAGCACCGGGGGATCCTACGAGCAGTACTTC
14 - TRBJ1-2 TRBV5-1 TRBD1 CASSLETGGGGYTF TGCGCCAGCAGCTTGGAGACAGGGGGCGGTGGCTACACCTTC
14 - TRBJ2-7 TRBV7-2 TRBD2 CASSQGLAGKEQYF TGTGCCAGCAGCCAGGGACTAGCGGGTAAAGAGCAGTACTTC
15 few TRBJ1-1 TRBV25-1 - CASSEFGHLNTEAFF TGTGCCAGCAGTGAATTCGGACACCTGAACACTGAAGCTTTCTTT
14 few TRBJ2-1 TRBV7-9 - CASSLVASETEQFF TGTGCCAGCAGCTTAGTCGCTAGCGAGACTGAGCAGTTCTTC
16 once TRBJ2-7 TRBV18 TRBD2 CASSPPGRATIYEQYF TGTGCCAGCTCACCCCCGGGGAGGGCAACCATCTACGAGCAGTACTTC
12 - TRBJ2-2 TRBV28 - CASRQGYGELFF TGTGCCAGCAGGCAGGGATACGGGGAGCTGTTTTTT
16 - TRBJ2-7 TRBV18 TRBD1 CASSPSRDRASYEQYF TGTGCCAGCTCACCATCGCGAGACAGGGCTTCCTACGAGCAGTACTTC
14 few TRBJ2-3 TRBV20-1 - CSARYPPSTDTQYF TGCAGTGCTAGATATCCCCCTAGCACAGATACGCAGTATTTT
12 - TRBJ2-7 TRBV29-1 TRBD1 CSGRDRDYEQYF TGCAGCGGCCGGGACAGGGACTACGAGCAGTACTTC
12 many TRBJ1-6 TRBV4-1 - CASSQTDSPLHF TGCGCCAGCAGCCAAACCGATTCACCCCTCCACTTT
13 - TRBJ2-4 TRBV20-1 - CSAVHQGGNIQYF TGCAGTGCCGTTCACCAGGGAGGCAACATTCAGTACTTC
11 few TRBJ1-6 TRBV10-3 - CAISDGSPLHF TGTGCCATCAGTGATGGTTCACCCCTCCACTTT
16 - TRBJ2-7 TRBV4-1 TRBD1 CASSPYPGQGRNEQYF TGCGCCAGCAGCCCTTATCCGGGACAGGGGAGAAACGAGCAGTACTTC
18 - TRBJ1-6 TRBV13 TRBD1 CASSSTRTGNTYNSPLHF TGTGCCAGCAGCTCCACAAGGACAGGGAATACCTATAATTCACCCCTCCACTTT
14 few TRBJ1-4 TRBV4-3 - CASSQGQGQVKLFF TGCGCCAGCAGCCAAGGCCAGGGCCAGGTAAAACTGTTTTTT
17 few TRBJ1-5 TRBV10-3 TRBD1 CAISRATGPYSNQPQHF TGTGCCATCAGTAGGGCGACAGGGCCCTATAGCAATCAGCCCCAGCATTTT
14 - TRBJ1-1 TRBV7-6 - CASSLGSMNTEAFF TGTGCCAGCAGCTTGGGTTCGATGAACACTGAAGCTTTCTTT
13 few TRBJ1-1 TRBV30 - CAWSAGPNTEAFF TGTGCCTGGAGTGCAGGCCCGAATACTGAAGCTTTCTTT
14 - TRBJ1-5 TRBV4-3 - CASSQEGRGQPQHF TGCGCCAGCAGCCAAGAGGGCAGAGGGCAGCCCCAGCATTTT
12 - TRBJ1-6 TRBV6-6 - CASSYDNSPLHF TGTGCCAGCAGTTACGATAATTCACCCCTCCACTTT
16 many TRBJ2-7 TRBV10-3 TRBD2 CAISEWVAGESYEQYF TGTGCCATCAGTGAGTGGGTAGCGGGGGAGTCCTACGAGCAGTACTTC
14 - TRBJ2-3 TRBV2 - CASNLGGAPDTQYF TGTGCCAGCAACCTGGGGGGGGCCCCAGATACGCAGTATTTT
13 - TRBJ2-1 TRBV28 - CASSLPQINEQFF TGTGCCAGCAGTTTACCTCAGATAAATGAGCAGTTCTTC
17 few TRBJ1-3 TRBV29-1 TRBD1 CSVRDREALCSGNTIYF TGCAGCGTTCGGGACAGGGAAGCCTTATGCTCTGGAAACACCATATATTTT
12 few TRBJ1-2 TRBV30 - CAWGRGDISYTF TGTGCCTGGGGGAGAGGGGATATTAGCTACACCTTC
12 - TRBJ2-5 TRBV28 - CATTGILKTQYF TGTGCTACGACAGGAATTTTGAAGACCCAGTACTTC
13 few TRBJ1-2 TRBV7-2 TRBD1 CASTHRGREGYTF TGTGCCAGCACCCACAGGGGGCGCGAAGGCTACACCTTC
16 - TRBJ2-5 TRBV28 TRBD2 CASSQGLADILETQYF TGTGCCAGCAGTCAGGGACTAGCTGACATTTTGGAGACCCAGTACTTC
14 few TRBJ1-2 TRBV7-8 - CASSLAGLGNGYTF TGTGCCAGCAGCTTAGCGGGTTTGGGAAATGGCTACACCTTC
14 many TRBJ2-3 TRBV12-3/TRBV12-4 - CATGRDRSTDTQYF TGTGCCACCGGGCGGGACAGAAGCACAGATACGCAGTATTTT
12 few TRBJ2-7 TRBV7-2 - CASSSFWGEQYF TGTGCCAGCAGCTCGTTTTGGGGCGAGCAGTACTTC
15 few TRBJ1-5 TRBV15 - CATSRGREYTQPQHF TGTGCCACCAGTCGTGGCAGGGAGTATACTCAGCCCCAGCATTTT
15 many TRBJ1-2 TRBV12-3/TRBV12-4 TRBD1 CASSPFPTGEYGYTF TGTGCCAGCAGCCCTTTCCCGACAGGGGAGTATGGCTACACCTTC
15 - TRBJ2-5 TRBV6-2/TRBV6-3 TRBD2 CASSQPGLRMETQYF TGTGCCAGCAGTCAACCGGGACTACGAATGGAGACCCAGTACTTC
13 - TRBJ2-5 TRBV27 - CARGGAWGETQYF TGTGCCAGGGGGGGGGCGTGGGGAGAGACCCAGTACTTC
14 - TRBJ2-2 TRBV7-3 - CASSLKGNTGELFF TGTGCCAGCAGCTTAAAGGGAAACACCGGGGAGCTGTTTTTT
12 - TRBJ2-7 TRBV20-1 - CSADSRSYEQYF TGCAGTGCAGACTCCCGGTCATACGAGCAGTACTTC
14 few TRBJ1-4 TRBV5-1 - CASSPGRADEKLFF TGCGCCAGCAGCCCGGGCCGGGCGGATGAAAAACTGTTTTTT
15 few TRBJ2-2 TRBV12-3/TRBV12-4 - CASSFSRLNTGELFF TGTGCCAGCAGTTTTTCCAGATTAAACACCGGGGAGCTGTTTTTT
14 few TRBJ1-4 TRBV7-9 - CASRDPGNLEKLFF TGTGCCAGCAGGGATCCGGGGAACCTCGAAAAACTGTTTTTT
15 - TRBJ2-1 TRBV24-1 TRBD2 CAPHRLSGDYNEQFF TGTGCCCCTCACAGGTTAAGCGGGGATTACAATGAGCAGTTCTTC
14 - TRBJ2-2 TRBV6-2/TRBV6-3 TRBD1 CASRHGQGTGELFF TGTGCCAGCAGACACGGACAGGGAACCGGGGAGCTGTTTTTT
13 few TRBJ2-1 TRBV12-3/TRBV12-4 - CASSWLSYNEQFF TGTGCCAGCAGTTGGCTCTCCTACAATGAGCAGTTCTTC
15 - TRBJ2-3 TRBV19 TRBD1 CAKDRGPFITDTQYF TGTGCCAAGGACAGGGGACCTTTCATCACAGATACGCAGTATTTT
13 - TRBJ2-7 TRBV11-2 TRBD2 CASSLLAGKEQYF TGTGCCAGCAGCTTACTAGCGGGAAAAGAGCAGTACTTC
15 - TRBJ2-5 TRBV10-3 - CAISDYSSDQETQYF TGTGCCATCAGTGACTACAGCAGTGACCAAGAGACCCAGTACTTC
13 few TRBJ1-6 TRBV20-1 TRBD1 CSANGQGGSPLHF TGCAGTGCTAACGGACAGGGTGGATCACCCCTCCACTTT
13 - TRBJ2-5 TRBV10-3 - CAISEQGVDAQYF TGTGCCATCAGTGAACAGGGCGTTGATGCCCAGTACTTC
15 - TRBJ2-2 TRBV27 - CASSSSGWDTGELFF TGTGCCAGCAGTTCCTCAGGGTGGGACACCGGGGAGCTGTTTTTT
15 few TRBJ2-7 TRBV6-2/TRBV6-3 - CATSPGTVISYEQYF TGTGCTACATCGCCCGGGACCGTTATCTCCTACGAGCAGTACTTC